This is a list of T cell receptor beta chains from one sample in a study of T cells in localized non-small cell lung cancer. Measured with immunoSEQ multiplex PCR; TCRdb has only the in-frame clones, and not every one. The sample includes some 960 clones, 30% to 35% seen only once; the top ten take approximately 13%. Here the sequenced sample was normal lung tissue next to the tumor, taken before any cancer treatment. The origin of the receptors is a male donor aged 60 or older with stage II squamous cell lung carcinoma. CDR3s include the opening cysteine and the closing phenylalanine or tryptophan. Fields, in order: V gene, D gene, J gene, clone size, CDR3 DNA, CDR3 protein. A D gene is named only where the DNA matches it firmly. Clone size appears in some rows only: once, few, many, or a class for an expanded clone.

v_gene: TRBV18; d_gene: TRBD2; j_gene: TRBJ2-7; abundance: NA; CDR3nt: TGTGCCAGCTCACGGGACGGGAGGGACGAGCAGTACTTC; CDR3aa: CASSRDGRDEQYF
v_gene: TRBV12-5; d_gene: NA; j_gene: TRBJ1-1; abundance: NA; CDR3nt: TGTGCTAGTTCGGGTCCAACAGGTTCTGAAGCTTTCTTT; CDR3aa: CASSGPTGSEAFF
v_gene: TRBV11-3; d_gene: NA; j_gene: TRBJ2-5; abundance: few; CDR3nt: TGTGCCAGCAGCCGGCGGGACAGCCGGGAGACCCAGTACTTC; CDR3aa: CASSRRDSRETQYF
v_gene: TRBV29-1; d_gene: NA; j_gene: TRBJ1-1; abundance: NA; CDR3nt: TGCAGCGTTGATCAGACAGGACGGACTGAAGCTTTCTTT; CDR3aa: CSVDQTGRTEAFF
v_gene: TRBV11-3; d_gene: TRBD1; j_gene: TRBJ1-4; abundance: NA; CDR3nt: TGTGCCAGCAGACTTGACAGGGGCCAAGAAAAACTGTTTTTT; CDR3aa: CASRLDRGQEKLFF
v_gene: TRBV9; d_gene: NA; j_gene: TRBJ1-2; abundance: NA; CDR3nt: TGTGCCAGCAGTGAAAGGGGAGAAGGTGGCTACACCTTC; CDR3aa: CASSERGEGGYTF
v_gene: TRBV14; d_gene: NA; j_gene: TRBJ1-4; abundance: NA; CDR3nt: TGTGCCAGCAGACGGCAAATGAATGAAAAACTGTTTTTT; CDR3aa: CASRRQMNEKLFF
v_gene: TRBV6-8; d_gene: NA; j_gene: TRBJ2-2; abundance: few; CDR3nt: TGTGCCGGCCAATTTCAGTTCGGCACCGGGGAGCTGTTTTTT; CDR3aa: CAGQFQFGTGELFF
v_gene: TRBV9; d_gene: TRBD1; j_gene: TRBJ1-4; abundance: medium-sized; CDR3nt: TGTGCCAGCAGCCTCCGGACAGGTTCTAATGAAAAACTGTTTTTT; CDR3aa: CASSLRTGSNEKLFF
v_gene: TRBV11-3; d_gene: NA; j_gene: TRBJ1-1; abundance: few; CDR3nt: TGTGCCAGCAGCTTAGGGAGGGGATCCACTGAAGCTTTCTTT; CDR3aa: CASSLGRGSTEAFF
v_gene: TRBV28; d_gene: NA; j_gene: TRBJ2-1; abundance: large; CDR3nt: TGTGCCAGCAGTTCCTCCCCCCGTGCGGGGAATGAGCAGTTCTTC; CDR3aa: CASSSSPRAGNEQFF
v_gene: TRBV6-8; d_gene: TRBD1; j_gene: TRBJ2-3; abundance: large; CDR3nt: TGTGCCAGCAGAACCTCGGGACAGGGGTCAGATACGCAGTATTTT; CDR3aa: CASRTSGQGSDTQYF
v_gene: TRBV30; d_gene: NA; j_gene: TRBJ1-5; abundance: NA; CDR3nt: TGTGCCTGGAGTAGTACTTACAATCAGCCCCAGCATTTT; CDR3aa: CAWSSTYNQPQHF
v_gene: TRBV19; d_gene: NA; j_gene: TRBJ1-2; abundance: NA; CDR3nt: TGTGCCAGTGACCATCAGGGAGCCGGGGGCTATGGCTACACCTTC; CDR3aa: CASDHQGAGGYGYTF
v_gene: TRBV11-3; d_gene: NA; j_gene: TRBJ2-5; abundance: medium-sized; CDR3nt: TGTGCCAGCAGCTACCGGGACAACATGGAGACCCAGTACTTC; CDR3aa: CASSYRDNMETQYF
v_gene: TRBV11-3; d_gene: TRBD2; j_gene: TRBJ2-1; abundance: large; CDR3nt: TGTGCCAGCAGCTGGACTAGCGGGATCGGGAATGAGCAGTTCTTC; CDR3aa: CASSWTSGIGNEQFF
v_gene: TRBV6-8; d_gene: TRBD2; j_gene: TRBJ2-5; abundance: few; CDR3nt: TGTGCCATCAGCGGGGACCAGAGAGAGACCCAGTACTTC; CDR3aa: CAISGDQRETQYF
v_gene: TRBV30; d_gene: TRBD1; j_gene: TRBJ2-1; abundance: few; CDR3nt: TGTGCCTGTACGGGACAGGGCCTAATGATCGGGCAGTTCTTC; CDR3aa: CACTGQGLMIGQFF
v_gene: TRBV19; d_gene: NA; j_gene: TRBJ1-2; abundance: once; CDR3nt: TGTGCCAGTAGTATAGACCGGCTGTACTATGGCTACACCTTC; CDR3aa: CASSIDRLYYGYTF
v_gene: TRBV19; d_gene: NA; j_gene: TRBJ2-6; abundance: few; CDR3nt: TGTGCCAGTAGAAAGGGATCGCCCTCTGGGGCCAACGTCCTGACTTTC; CDR3aa: CASRKGSPSGANVLTF
v_gene: TRBV18; d_gene: NA; j_gene: TRBJ2-7; abundance: NA; CDR3nt: TGTGCCAGCTCACCGGGCGGCTACGAGCAGTACTTC; CDR3aa: CASSPGGYEQYF
v_gene: TRBV19; d_gene: NA; j_gene: TRBJ2-7; abundance: NA; CDR3nt: TGTGCCAGTAGTATTCAGGCGGGAAACTACGAGCAGTACTTC; CDR3aa: CASSIQAGNYEQYF
v_gene: TRBV29-1; d_gene: TRBD2; j_gene: TRBJ2-7; abundance: few; CDR3nt: TGCAGCCCGCTAGCGGGAGGGACCTACGAGCAGTACTTC; CDR3aa: CSPLAGGTYEQYF
v_gene: TRBV15; d_gene: NA; j_gene: TRBJ2-1; abundance: NA; CDR3nt: TGTACCACCAGCAGAGAGGGGACCGATTTTGGGGCTAACAATGAGCAGTTCTTC; CDR3aa: CTTSREGTDFGANNEQFF
v_gene: TRBV14; d_gene: TRBD1; j_gene: TRBJ1-2; abundance: NA; CDR3nt: TGTGCCAGCTCTATCGACAGGGCTGGTAATGGCTACACCTTC; CDR3aa: CASSIDRAGNGYTF
v_gene: TRBV6-7; d_gene: NA; j_gene: TRBJ2-5; abundance: NA; CDR3nt: TGTGCCAGCAGGGACCCACAAGAGACCCAGTACTTC; CDR3aa: CASRDPQETQYF